Described below is a single T cell receptor beta chain sequence and its context. Its antigen is undetermined. This CDR3 has 20 residues. CDR1 and CDR2 (germline): GTSNPN, SVGIG (reference sequence). V lost 4 bases to trimming and J lost 0 bases, with 25 bases between them. This sample's treatment: approximately 10-day PBMC culture with coronavirus spike peptide pools or control peptides (ViraFEST assay). TCRs were sequenced by ViraFEST after antigen-specific T cells had been expanded with peptide pools. Cultured CD4+ T cell DNA was sequenced using the Oncomine TCR Beta short-read assay. Researchers extracted genomic DNA from CD4+ T cells that had been cultured. TCRdb fed the PCR reads into MiXCR, producing one record per CDR3 protein. The sample shows approximately 20,000 distinct CDR3 sequences, approximately 59% of them seen only once. The data were taken from a study of vaccination and CD4 T cells after COVID-19.

The origin of this receptor is a human donor who received a COVID-19 vaccine. The source material was CD4+ T cells from blood, cultured in vitro, sampled before SARS-CoV-2 vaccination. V and J are TRBV30 and TRBJ1-6; the D gene is possibly TRBD1 (5 bases). CDR3 sequence reads: CAWTQGGSQFTSSYNSPLHF. CDR3 nucleotide sequence: TGTGCCTGGACGCAGGGAGGTTCTCAATTTACTAGCTCCTATAATTCACCCCTCCACTTT.